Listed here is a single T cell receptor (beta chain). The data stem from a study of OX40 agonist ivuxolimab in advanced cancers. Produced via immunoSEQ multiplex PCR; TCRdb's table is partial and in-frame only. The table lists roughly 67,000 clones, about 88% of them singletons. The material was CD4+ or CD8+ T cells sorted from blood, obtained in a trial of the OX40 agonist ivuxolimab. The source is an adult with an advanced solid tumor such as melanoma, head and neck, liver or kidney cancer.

The CDR3 region is CAIRALGPPGPSGGADSQYF. The CDR3 nucleotides are TGTGCCATCCGGGCACTAGGGCCCCCCGGACCCAGCGGGGGAGCGGATTCGCAGTATTTT. The chain employs TRBV10-3 and TRBJ2-3; 8 bases map to TRBD2. Trimming at V came to 8 bases and at J to 10 bases, leaving 32 bases not matched to a gene. The CDR3 has 20 residues. Germline V gene sequence: CDR1 ENHRY, CDR2 SYGVKD.